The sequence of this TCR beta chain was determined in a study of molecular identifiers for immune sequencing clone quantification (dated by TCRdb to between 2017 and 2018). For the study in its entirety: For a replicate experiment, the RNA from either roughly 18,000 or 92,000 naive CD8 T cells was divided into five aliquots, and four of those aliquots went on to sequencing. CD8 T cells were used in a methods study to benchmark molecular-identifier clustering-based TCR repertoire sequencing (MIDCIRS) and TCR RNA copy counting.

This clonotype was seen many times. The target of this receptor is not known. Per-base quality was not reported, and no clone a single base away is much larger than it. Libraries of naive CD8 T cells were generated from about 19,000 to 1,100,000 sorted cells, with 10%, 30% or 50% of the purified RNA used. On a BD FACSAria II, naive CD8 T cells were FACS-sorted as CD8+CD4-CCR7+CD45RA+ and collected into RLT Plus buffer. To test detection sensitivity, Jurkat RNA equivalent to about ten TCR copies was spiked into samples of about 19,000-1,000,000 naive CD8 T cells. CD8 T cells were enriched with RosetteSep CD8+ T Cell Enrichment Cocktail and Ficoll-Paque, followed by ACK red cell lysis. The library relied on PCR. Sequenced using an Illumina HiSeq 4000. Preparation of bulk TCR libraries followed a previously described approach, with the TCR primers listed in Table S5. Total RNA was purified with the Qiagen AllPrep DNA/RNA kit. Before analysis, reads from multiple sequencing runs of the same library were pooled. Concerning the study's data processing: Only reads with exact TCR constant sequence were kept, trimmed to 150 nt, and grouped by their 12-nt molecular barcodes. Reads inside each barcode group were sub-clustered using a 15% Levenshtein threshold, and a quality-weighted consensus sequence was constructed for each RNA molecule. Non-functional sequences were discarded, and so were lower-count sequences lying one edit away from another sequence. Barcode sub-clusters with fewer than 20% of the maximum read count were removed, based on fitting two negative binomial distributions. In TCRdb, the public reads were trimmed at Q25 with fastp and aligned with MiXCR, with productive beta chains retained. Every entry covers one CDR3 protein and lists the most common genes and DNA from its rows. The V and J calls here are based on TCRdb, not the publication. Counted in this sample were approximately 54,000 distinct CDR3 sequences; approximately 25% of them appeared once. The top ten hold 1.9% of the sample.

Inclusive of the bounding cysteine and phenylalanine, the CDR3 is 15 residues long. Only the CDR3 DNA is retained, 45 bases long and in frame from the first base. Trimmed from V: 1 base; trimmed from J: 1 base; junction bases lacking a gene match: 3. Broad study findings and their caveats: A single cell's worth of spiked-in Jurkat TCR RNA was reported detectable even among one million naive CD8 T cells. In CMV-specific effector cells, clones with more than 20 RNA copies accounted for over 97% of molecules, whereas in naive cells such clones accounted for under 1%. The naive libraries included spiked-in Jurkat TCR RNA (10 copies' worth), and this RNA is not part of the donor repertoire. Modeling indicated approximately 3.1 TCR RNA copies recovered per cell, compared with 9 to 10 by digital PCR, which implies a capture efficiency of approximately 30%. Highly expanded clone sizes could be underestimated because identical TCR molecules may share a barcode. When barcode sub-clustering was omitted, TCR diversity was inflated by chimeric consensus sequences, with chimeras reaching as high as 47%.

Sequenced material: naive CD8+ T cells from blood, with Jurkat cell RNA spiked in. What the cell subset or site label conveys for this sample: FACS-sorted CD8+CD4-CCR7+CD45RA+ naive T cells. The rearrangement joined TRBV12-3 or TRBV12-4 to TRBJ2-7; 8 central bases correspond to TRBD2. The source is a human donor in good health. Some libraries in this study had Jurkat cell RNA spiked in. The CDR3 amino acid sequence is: CASSLGAGGSYEQYF. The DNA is TGTGCCAGCAGTTTAGGGGCGGGAGGATCCTACGAGCAGTACTTC.